A single sample gave rise to the 27 T cell receptor beta chains below, sequenced in a study of T-cell memory formation after mild COVID-19. Via MiXCR, TCRdb re-called the 5' RACE reads, giving one row per CDR3 protein. This table has roughly 480,000 distinct CDR3 sequences, roughly 25% appearing once. The sequenced sample consisted of PBMCs or a T cell subset sorted from them (not recorded which). The source of these receptors is an adult woman who had mild COVID-19 (a few samples of this study predate the infection). Cell type and time point are not known.

The genes are TRBV7-6 and TRBJ2-5; maybe TRBD1 (5 bases). The CDR3 contains 14 residues. Trimming stripped 4 bases from V and 1 base from J, with 10 bases between. The germline V gene has CDR1 SGHVS and CDR2 FNYEAQ. The CDR3 here is CASSSGFAQETQYF. DNA for the CDR3: TGTGCCAGCAGCTCAGGGTTCGCCCAAGAGACCCAGTACTTC. Filled out from reference TRBV7-6 and TRBJ2-5, the complete variable domain reads GAGVSQSPRYKVTKRGQDVALRCDPISGHVSLYWYRQALGQGPEFLTYFNYEAQQDKSGLPNDRFSAERPEGSISTLTIQRTEQRDSAMYRCASSSGFAQETQYFGPGTRLLVL.

This clonotype occurred many times. The chain joins TRBV2 to TRBJ2-5, with D uncertain. Trimming removed 7 bases from V and 3 bases from J, with 12 bases in between. The CDR3 totals 13 residues. Germline V gene sequence: CDR1 SNHLY, CDR2 FYNNEI. The CDR3: CASTKEYKETQYF. In DNA, the CDR3 is TGTGCCAGCACTAAGGAGTACAAAGAGACCCAGTACTTC.

The V call is TRBV19, the J call TRBJ2-3; 7 bases are shared with TRBD2. Germline assignment: CDR1 LNHDA and CDR2 SQIVND (reference sequence). Trimming cost V 5 bases and J 3 bases; bases outside gene matches: 5. CDR3 length equals 14 residues. As DNA, the CDR3 is TGTGCCAGTAGTCCAAGCGGGACGACAGATACGCAGTATTTT. It encodes CASSPSGTTDTQYF.

This clonotype has just a few counts. The chain is built from TRBV5-1 and TRBJ2-1; 7 nucleotides match TRBD1. Germline loops: CDR1 SGHRS, CDR2 YFSETQ. V lost 4 bases and J lost 4; bases outside the gene matches: 8. The CDR3 covers 15 residues. The CDR3 coding sequence is TGCGCCAGCAGCCCAATATCAGGGGGATACAATGAGCAGTTCTTC. Amino acid sequence: CASSPISGGYNEQFF.

The sample holds a few counts of this clonotype. CDR3 sequence (DNA): TGTGCCAGCAGCTCCGGGACAGGGGGTTGGTATGGCTACACCTTC. Protein: CASSSGTGGWYGYTF. The J gene is TRBJ1-2, the V gene TRBV7-9, with TRBD1 matching over 11 bases. Germline lookup yields CDR1 SEHNR and CDR2 FQNEAQ (reference sequence). V shed 4 bases and J 5 bases; nucleotides not matched to a gene: 6. The CDR3 has 15 residues.

The chain combines TRBV7-2 with TRBJ2-2; 9 bases agree with TRBD2. Germline V gene data show CDR1 as SGHTA and CDR2 as FQGNSA. Unmatched junction bases numbered 3, after V lost 5 bases and J lost 2 bases. This CDR3 is 15 amino acids long. The CDR3 protein is CASSKGLANTGELFF. The CDR3 nucleotides read TGTGCCAGCAGCAAGGGACTAGCAAACACCGGGGAGCTGTTTTTT.

The chain uses TRBV7-3 and TRBJ2-3; a weak D match, TRBD2 (6 bases). The CDR3 covers 14 residues. V dropped 5 bases and J dropped 4 bases, with 13 bases sitting between them. From germline, CDR1 is SGHTA and CDR2 FQGTGA. CDR3 sequence (DNA): TGTGCCAGCAGCATCGATGGGGGGTCAGATACGCAGTATTTT. Translation: CASSIDGGSDTQYF. Full variable domain (remainder filled in from reference TRBV7-3 and TRBJ2-3): GAGVSQTPSNKVTEKGKYVELRCDPISGHTALYWYRQSLGQGPEFLIYFQGTGAADDSGLPNDRFFAVRPEGSVSTLKIQRTERGDSAVYLCASSIDGGSDTQYFGPGTRLTVL.

This clonotype was detected only a few times. This chain uses TRBV20-1 with TRBJ2-4; 7 bases are a match to TRBD1. Germline CDR1 reads DFQATT; CDR2 reads SNEGSKA (reference sequence). The CDR3 length is 12 residues. V trimming: 6 bases; J trimming: 8 bases; junction bases outside the gene matches: 7. CDR3 in amino acids: CSATGVSDIQYF. For the CDR3, the DNA is TGCAGTGCCACAGGGGTTTCGGACATTCAGTACTTC.

This clonotype has just a few counts. V is TRBV12-3 or TRBV12-4 and J is TRBJ1-2; D remains unclear. CDR3 length equals 13 residues. V lost 9 bases and J lost 7, with 18 bases in between. The CDR3 is CARRYRAGSGYTF. The CDR3 DNA reads TGTGCCAGGCGGTATAGGGCCGGGAGTGGCTACACCTTC.

The table lists this clonotype with a few counts. This sequence joins TRBV5-1 and TRBJ1-1, with D possibly TRBD1 on 6 matching bases. Trimming left V 5 bases short and J 3 bases short, with 14 bases between. Germline loops: CDR1 SGHRS, CDR2 YFSETQ. This CDR3 is built from 14 residues. The CDR3 is CASSSTGKDTEAFF. In nucleotides, the CDR3 is TGCGCCAGCAGTTCCACAGGGAAGGACACTGAAGCTTTCTTT.

This clonotype was seen a few times. The V gene is TRBV20-1, the J gene TRBJ1-1; D unresolved. The CDR3 runs 12 residues. Trimming took 0 bases from V and 5 from J, leaving 7 bases between them. CDR1 is DFQATT, CDR2 SNEGSKA, per germline (reference sequence). The CDR3 nucleotides are TGCAGTGCTAGAGACGGGAGTACTGAAGCTTTCTTT. Amino acids: CSARDGSTEAFF.

This clonotype turned up a few times. The gene calls are TRBV9 and TRBJ2-1, with TRBD2 identical over 7 bases. The CDR3 spans 17 residues. Germline CDR1 and CDR2: SGDLS and YYNGEE. V lost 4 bases and J lost 0; bases outside the gene matches: 10. The CDR3 spells CASSPRGRDSSYNEQFF. The CDR3 DNA reads TGTGCCAGCAGCCCCCGAGGGAGGGATAGCTCCTACAATGAGCAGTTCTTC.

The sample holds a few counts of this clonotype. The genes are TRBV6-6 and TRBJ1-1; tentative D call: TRBD1 (5 bases). Germline V CDR1 and CDR2: MNHNY, SVGAGI (reference sequence). The CDR3 has 13 amino acids. Trimming removed 6 bases from V and 4 bases from J, with 12 bases in between. CDR3 sequence (DNA): TGTGCCAGCAGGCCAGGGTCCGGCACTGAAGCTTTCTTT. Translation: CASRPGSGTEAFF.

This clonotype was counted a few times. The rearrangement joins TRBV10-3 to TRBJ2-3; D is unclear. This CDR3 has 15 residues. The V gene's germline CDR1 is ENHRY and CDR2 SYGVKD. The V and J ends lost 5 bases and 0 bases respectively, with 12 bases between them. CDR3 residues: CAISRGGSSTDTQYF. The CDR3 nucleotides are TGTGCCATCAGTCGCGGTGGATCTAGCACAGATACGCAGTATTTT.

This clonotype turned up a few times. The chain carries TRBV18 and TRBJ2-1, with TRBD2 as a possible D gene (5 bases). V was trimmed by 3 bases and J by 12 bases, leaving 15 bases between them. This CDR3 has 13 amino acids. CDR1 is KGHSH and CDR2 is LQKENI in the germline V gene. The CDR3 spells CASSPRQEGVQFF. The DNA of the CDR3 is TGTGCCAGCTCACCCCGTCAAGAGGGCGTGCAGTTCTTC. The whole variable domain, remainder taken from reference TRBV18 and TRBJ2-1, is NAGVMQNPRHLVRRRGQEARLRCSPMKGHSHVYWYRQLPEEGLKFMVYLQKENIIDESGMPKERFSAEFPKEGPSILRIQQVVRGDSAAYFCASSPRQEGVQFFGPGTRLTVL.

CDR3 in amino acids: CSARAHSSGENEQFF. The CDR3, as DNA: TGCAGTGCTAGAGCTCATTCTAGCGGGGAGAATGAGCAGTTCTTC. The rearrangement joins TRBV20-1 to TRBJ2-1, with 9 bases identical to TRBD2. The CDR3 consists of 15 residues. CDR1 is DFQATT, CDR2 SNEGSKA, per germline (reference sequence). J gave up 7 bases and V 1 base, and 8 bases lay outside the gene matches.

This clonotype was found many times. This chain links TRBV7-2 with TRBJ1-2; maybe TRBD1 (6 bases). The V end was cut by 2 bases, the J end by 5 bases, with 21 bases between. The CDR3 loop spans 17 amino acids. CDR1 and CDR2 from the germline V gene are SGHTA and FQGNSA. Here the CDR3 reads CASSLRFAPDSPYGYTF. The DNA of the CDR3 is TGTGCCAGCAGCTTACGTTTCGCCCCGGACAGTCCATATGGCTACACCTTC.

CDR3 sequence: CASSLGTMDYEQYF. CDR3 nucleotides: TGCGCCAGCAGCTTAGGGACGATGGACTACGAGCAGTACTTC. This chain joins TRBV5-1 and TRBJ2-7, with D possibly called TRBD1 or TRBD2 (5 bases each). Germline V gene lookup returns CDR1 SGHRS and CDR2 YFSETQ. V was pared by 2 bases and J by 3 bases, with 12 bases between. The CDR3 totals 14 residues.

This clonotype appeared a few times. The V and J genes are TRBV6-4 and TRBJ2-3, with no clear D. The CDR3 covers 14 residues. V lost 2 bases, J lost 4 bases, and 10 bases lay in between. CDR1 is MRHNA and CDR2 is SNTAGT in the germline V gene. CDR3 nucleotide sequence: TGTGCCAGCAGTGACGCTGGGGAAGCAGATACGCAGTATTTT. Amino acid sequence: CASSDAGEADTQYF.

This chain links TRBV5-1 with TRBJ2-3; D perhaps matches TRBD2 (5 bases). Germline V gene data show CDR1 as SGHRS and CDR2 as YFSETQ. The CDR3 length is 15 residues. V lost 1 base to trimming and J lost 4 bases, with 13 bases between them. The CDR3 region is CASSLTWVEADTQYF. CDR3 DNA sequence: TGCGCCAGCAGCTTGACCTGGGTGGAGGCAGATACGCAGTATTTT.

This clonotype was observed a handful of times. The rearrangement uses TRBV9 and TRBJ2-3, with D possibly being TRBD2 (6 bases). Trimming removed 2 bases at V and 2 bases at J, with 12 bases between. Germline V CDR1 and CDR2: SGDLS, YYNGEE. The CDR3 runs to 15 residues. Here the CDR3 DNA reads TGTGCCAGCAGCGTCCGAGCGGGCCCCACAGATACGCAGTATTTT. Its protein is CASSVRAGPTDTQYF.

This clonotype came up a few times. The gene calls are TRBV7-2 and TRBJ2-7; the match to TRBD2 covers 9 bases. This CDR3 has 14 amino acids. From germline, CDR1 is SGHTA and CDR2 FQGNSA. Trimming at V came to 5 bases and at J to 2 bases, leaving 4 bases not matched to a gene. CDR3 loop: CASSHSGGTYEQYF. CDR3 DNA sequence: TGTGCCAGCAGCCATAGCGGGGGCACCTACGAGCAGTACTTC. The full variable domain, completed using reference TRBV7-2 and TRBJ2-7, is GAGVSQSPSNKVTEKGKDVELRCDPISGHTALYWYRQSLGQGLEFLIYFQGNSAPDKSGLPSDRFSAERTGGSVSTLTIQRTQQEDSAVYLCASSHSGGTYEQYFGPGTRLTVT.

This clonotype was counted a few times. The chain couples TRBV4-2 to TRBJ2-2; 8 bases are a match to TRBD2. Germline V gives CDR1 LGHNA, CDR2 YNFKEQ. With 4 bases clipped from V and 7 bases from J, the junction kept 2 bases outside the gene matches. The CDR3 has 13 residues. CDR3 bases: TGTGCCAGCAGCCTAGGGACTAGCGGGGAGCTGTTTTTT. As protein: CASSLGTSGELFF.

This clonotype appeared a few times. V is TRBV20-1 and J is TRBJ1-1; D gene unclear. With 6 bases removed from V and 2 bases from J, the gap between germline ends came to 7 bases. The germline CDR1 and CDR2 sequences are DFQATT and SNEGSKA (reference sequence). CDR3 length: 11 residues. The CDR3: CSARRNTEAFF. The DNA for the CDR3 is TGCAGTGCAAGACGTAACACTGAAGCTTTCTTT.

A few counts support this clonotype. The chain has TRBV24-1 and TRBJ2-7, with 7 bases aligning to TRBD1. The junction had 10 bases not matched to a gene; V was cut back by 4 bases and J by 5 bases. The CDR3 is 15 amino acids. Germline CDR1 reads KGHDR; CDR2 reads SFDVKD. CDR3 DNA: TGTGCCACCAGTGAGAGTGTGACAGGGCGGCACGAGCAGTACTTC. The encoded protein is CATSESVTGRHEQYF.

This clonotype showed up just a few times. The chain combines TRBV7-6 with TRBJ2-3; D remains ambiguous. CDR3 length: 15 residues. Germline V CDR1 and CDR2: SGHVS, FNYEAQ. Trimming shortened V by 0 bases and J by 5 bases, and 12 bases separated the two germline ends. The CDR3 sequence is CASSLAALGEDTQYF. The CDR3 DNA follows: TGTGCCAGCAGCTTAGCTGCCCTGGGCGAAGATACGCAGTATTTT.

Many counts were recorded for this clonotype. This rearrangement joins TRBV12-3 or TRBV12-4 to TRBJ2-1; D unresolved. Trimming removed 3 bases at V and 3 bases at J, with 12 bases between. The length of the CDR3 is 15 residues. The CDR3: CASSFNTQLYNEQFF. In DNA, the CDR3 is TGTGCCAGCAGTTTCAACACCCAGCTCTACAATGAGCAGTTCTTC.